This T cell receptor (beta chain) was recovered during a study of post-analysis software for immune sequencing data. In the study overall: Included among the disease courses, which were recorded for the cohort, were relapsing-remitting, secondary progressive and progressive-relapsing multiple sclerosis. Study-level points and caveats: The normalized Chao1 diversity of multiple sclerosis patients was significantly lower than that of controls. Patients had higher frequencies than controls of four to six TRBV segments, including TRBV5-6, TRBV5-1 and TRBV20-1. Analysis by F measure revealed that same-batch samples clustered strongly together.

Prepared libraries of TCR beta cDNA carried unique molecular identifiers. Input of roughly 1 to 11 million T cells yielded a few hundred thousand cDNA molecules. TCRdb processed the PCR reads anew with MiXCR; each CDR3 protein has one entry. The sample records around 500,000 distinct CDR3 sequences, around 31% being singletons. Comments on this clonotype: Its antigen is undetermined.

V lost 6 bases to trimming and J lost 0 bases, with 16 bases between them. The length of the CDR3 is 15 residues. Germline CDR1 is DFQATT and CDR2 is SNEGSKA (reference sequence). The sequencing input was blood. V is TRBV20-1 and J is TRBJ2-3, with D maybe TRBD1 (6 bases). This TCR derives from a girl aged 2-17 years with multiple sclerosis. The CDR3 loop is CSAALGGISTDTQYF. The CDR3 DNA sequence: TGCAGTGCCGCCCTAGGGGGAATTAGCACAGATACGCAGTATTTT.